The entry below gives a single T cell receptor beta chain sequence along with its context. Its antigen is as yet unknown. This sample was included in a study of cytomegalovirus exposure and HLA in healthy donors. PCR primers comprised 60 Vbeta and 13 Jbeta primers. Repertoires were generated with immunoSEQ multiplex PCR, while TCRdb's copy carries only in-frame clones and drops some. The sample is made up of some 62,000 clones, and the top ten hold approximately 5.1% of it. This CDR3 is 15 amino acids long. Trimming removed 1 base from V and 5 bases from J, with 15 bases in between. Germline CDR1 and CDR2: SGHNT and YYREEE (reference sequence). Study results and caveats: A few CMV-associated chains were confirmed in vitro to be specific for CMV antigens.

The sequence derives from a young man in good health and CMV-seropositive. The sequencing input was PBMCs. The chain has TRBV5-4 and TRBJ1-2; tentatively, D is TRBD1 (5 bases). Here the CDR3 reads CASSLSARDEYGYTF. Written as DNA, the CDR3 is TGTGCCAGCAGCTTGTCGGCCAGGGATGAGTATGGCTACACCTTC.